The entry that follows covers one T cell receptor (beta chain) sequence. These data originate in a study of blood T cell repertoires in COVID-19. Study as a whole: COVID-19 samples, acute and convalescent, were from the United States, Italy and Spain. PBMCs, B-cell-depleted T cells, or T cells provided the cDNA or gDNA that made up the material.

How the authors handled the data: Reference gene primer amplification gave estimated nucleated cell counts. Here immunoSEQ multiplex PCR was the method, and the copy in TCRdb shows in-frame clones only, minus some. V, J and clone size are those of that table, while D and trimming were read from the DNA. The sample consists of about 200,000 clones, around 80% of them appearing once. In germline, CDR1 is SGHRS, CDR2 YFSETQ. This CDR3 has 15 amino acids. The J segment lost 3 bases and the V segment lost 2 bases, leaving 5 bases of the junction unmatched. This rearrangement joins TRBV5-1 to TRBJ2-3, with 8 bases matching TRBD1. The sequencing input was peripheral blood. This receptor was taken from a human donor in a cohort sampled during active COVID-19. CDR3 region: CASSFGQGVTDTQYF. CDR3 nucleotides: TGCGCCAGCAGCTTTGGACAGGGCGTAACAGATACGCAGTATTTT.